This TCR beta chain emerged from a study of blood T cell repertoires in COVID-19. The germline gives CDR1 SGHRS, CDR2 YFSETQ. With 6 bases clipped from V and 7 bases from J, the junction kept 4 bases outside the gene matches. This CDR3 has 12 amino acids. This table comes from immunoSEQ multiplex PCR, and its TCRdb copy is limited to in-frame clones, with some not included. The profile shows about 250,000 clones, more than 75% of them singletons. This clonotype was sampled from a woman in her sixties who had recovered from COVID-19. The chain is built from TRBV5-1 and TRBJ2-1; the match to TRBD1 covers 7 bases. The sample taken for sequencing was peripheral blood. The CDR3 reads CASTIQGNEQFF. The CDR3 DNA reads TGCGCCAGCACGATACAGGGGAATGAGCAGTTCTTC.